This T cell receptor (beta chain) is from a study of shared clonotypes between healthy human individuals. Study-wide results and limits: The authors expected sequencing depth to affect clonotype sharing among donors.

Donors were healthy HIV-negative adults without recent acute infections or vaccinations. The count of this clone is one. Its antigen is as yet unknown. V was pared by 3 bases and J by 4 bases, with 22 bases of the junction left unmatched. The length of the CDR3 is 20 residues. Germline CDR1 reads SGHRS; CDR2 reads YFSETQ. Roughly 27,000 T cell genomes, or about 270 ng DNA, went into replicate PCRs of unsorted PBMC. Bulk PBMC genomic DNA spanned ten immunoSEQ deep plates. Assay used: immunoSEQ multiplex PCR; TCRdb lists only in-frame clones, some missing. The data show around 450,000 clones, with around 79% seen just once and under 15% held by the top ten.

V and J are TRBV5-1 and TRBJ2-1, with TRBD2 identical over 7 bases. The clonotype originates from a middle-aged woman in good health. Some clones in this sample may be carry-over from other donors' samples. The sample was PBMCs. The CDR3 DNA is TGCGCCAGCAGCTCGAGCACAGGATCCCTAGCGGCTCGTGCTTACAATGAGCAGTTCTTC. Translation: CASSSSTGSLAARAYNEQFF.